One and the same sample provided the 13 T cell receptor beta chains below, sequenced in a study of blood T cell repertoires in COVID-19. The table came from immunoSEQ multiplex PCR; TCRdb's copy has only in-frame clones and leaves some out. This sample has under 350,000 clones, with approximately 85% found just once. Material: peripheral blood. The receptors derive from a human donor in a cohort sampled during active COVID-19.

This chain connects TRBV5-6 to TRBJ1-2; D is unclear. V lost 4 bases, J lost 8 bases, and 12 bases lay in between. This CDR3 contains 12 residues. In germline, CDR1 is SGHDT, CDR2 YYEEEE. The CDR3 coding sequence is TGTGCCAGCAGCGAGAATTCGAAGGGCTACACCTTC. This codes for CASSENSKGYTF.

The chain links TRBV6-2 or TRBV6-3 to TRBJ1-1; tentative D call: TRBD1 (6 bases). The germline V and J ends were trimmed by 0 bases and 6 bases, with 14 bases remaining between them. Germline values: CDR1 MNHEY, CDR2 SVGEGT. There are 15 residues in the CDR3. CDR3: CASSYSGLKGAEAFF. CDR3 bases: TGTGCCAGCAGTTACTCGGGCCTTAAGGGGGCTGAAGCTTTCTTT.

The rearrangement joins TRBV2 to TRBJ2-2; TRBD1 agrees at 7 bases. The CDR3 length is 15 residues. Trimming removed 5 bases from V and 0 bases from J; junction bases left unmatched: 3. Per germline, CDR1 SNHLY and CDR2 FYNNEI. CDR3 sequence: CASSYGTANTGELFF. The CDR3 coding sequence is TGTGCCAGCAGTTATGGGACAGCGAACACCGGGGAGCTGTTTTTT.

In DNA, the CDR3 is TGTGCCAGCAGTTTTAAGACAACAGCTCCTTCACCCCTCCACTTT. Its protein is CASSFKTTAPSPLHF. The V call is TRBV6-5, the J call TRBJ1-6; no reliable D call. Trimming cost V 4 bases and J 9 bases, with 16 bases left between them. The CDR3 runs to 15 residues. The germline gives CDR1 MNHEY, CDR2 SVGAGI.

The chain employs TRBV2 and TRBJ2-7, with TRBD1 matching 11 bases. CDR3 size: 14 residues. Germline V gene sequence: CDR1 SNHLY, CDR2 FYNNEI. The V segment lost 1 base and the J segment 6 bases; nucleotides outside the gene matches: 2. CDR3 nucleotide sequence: TGTGCCAGCAGTGAAGTGGACAGGGGGCTCGAGCAGTACTTC. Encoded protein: CASSEVDRGLEQYF.

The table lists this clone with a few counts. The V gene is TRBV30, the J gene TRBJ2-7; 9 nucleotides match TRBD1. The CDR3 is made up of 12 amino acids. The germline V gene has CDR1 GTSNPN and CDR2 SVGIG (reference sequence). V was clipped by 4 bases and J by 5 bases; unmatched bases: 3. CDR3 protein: CAWTGTGNEQYF. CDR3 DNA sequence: TGTGCCTGGACCGGGACAGGGAACGAGCAGTACTTC.

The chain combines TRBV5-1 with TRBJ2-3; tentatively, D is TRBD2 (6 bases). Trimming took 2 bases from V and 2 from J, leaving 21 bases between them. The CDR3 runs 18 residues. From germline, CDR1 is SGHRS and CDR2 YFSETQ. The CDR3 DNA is TGCGCCAGCAGCTTTGGGCGGGACGGGCCTATGAACACAGATACGCAGTATTTT. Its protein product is CASSFGRDGPMNTDTQYF.

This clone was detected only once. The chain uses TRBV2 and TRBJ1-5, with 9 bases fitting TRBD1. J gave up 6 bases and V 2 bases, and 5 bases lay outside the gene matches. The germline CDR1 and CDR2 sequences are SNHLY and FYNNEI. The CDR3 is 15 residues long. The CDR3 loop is CASSERTGEGQPQHF. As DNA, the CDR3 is TGTGCCAGCAGTGAACGGACAGGGGAGGGTCAGCCCCAGCATTTT.

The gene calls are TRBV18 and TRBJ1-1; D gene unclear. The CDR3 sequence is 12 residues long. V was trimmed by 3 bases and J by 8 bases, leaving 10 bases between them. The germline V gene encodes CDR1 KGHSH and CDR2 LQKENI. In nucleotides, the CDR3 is TGTGCCAGCTCACCTGCCGACGGGGAAGCTTTCTTT. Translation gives CASSPADGEAFF.

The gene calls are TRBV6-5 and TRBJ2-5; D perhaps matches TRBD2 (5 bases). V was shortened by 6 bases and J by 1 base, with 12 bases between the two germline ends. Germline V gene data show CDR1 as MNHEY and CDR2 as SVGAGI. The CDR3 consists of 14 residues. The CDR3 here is CASSHGRGQETQYF. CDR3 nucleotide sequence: TGTGCCAGCAGCCACGGCCGGGGCCAAGAGACCCAGTACTTC.

The chain's CDR3 is CASSGPRSSYNEQFF. CDR3 DNA sequence: TGTGCCAGCAGTGGGCCCCGCAGTTCCTACAATGAGCAGTTCTTC. The V call is TRBV11-3, the J call TRBJ2-1; D is unresolved. V shed 6 bases and J shed 1 base, with 13 bases lying between them. Germline CDR1 is SGHNT and CDR2 is YENEEA. This CDR3 spans 15 amino acids.

The CDR3 DNA follows: TGTGCCACCAACCCCCCGGTCCGGAACACTGAAGCTTTCTTT. Protein product: CATNPPVRNTEAFF. The chain is built from TRBV9 and TRBJ1-1, with unresolved D. V was trimmed by 9 bases and J by 1 base, leaving 16 bases between them. This CDR3 is built from 14 residues. Germline CDR1 and CDR2: SGDLS and YYNGEE.

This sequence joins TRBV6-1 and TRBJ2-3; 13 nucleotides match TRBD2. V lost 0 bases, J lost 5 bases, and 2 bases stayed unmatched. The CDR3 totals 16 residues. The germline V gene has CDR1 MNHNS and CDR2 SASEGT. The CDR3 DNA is TGTGCCAGCAGTGAAGCCGGACTAGCGGGGGAAGATACGCAGTATTTT. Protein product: CASSEAGLAGEDTQYF.